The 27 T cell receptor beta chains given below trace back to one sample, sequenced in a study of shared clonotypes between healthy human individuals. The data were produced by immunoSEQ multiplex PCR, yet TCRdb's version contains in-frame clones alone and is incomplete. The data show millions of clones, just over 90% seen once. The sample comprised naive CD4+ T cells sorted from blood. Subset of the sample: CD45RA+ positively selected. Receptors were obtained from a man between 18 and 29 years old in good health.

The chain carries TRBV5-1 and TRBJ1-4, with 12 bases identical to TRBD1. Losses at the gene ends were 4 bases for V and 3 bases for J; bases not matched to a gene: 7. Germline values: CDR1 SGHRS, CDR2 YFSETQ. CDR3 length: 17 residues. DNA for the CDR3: TGCGCCAGCAGCAAGCCGGGACAGGGGGCGTCTAATGAAAAACTGTTTTTT. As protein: CASSKPGQGASNEKLFF. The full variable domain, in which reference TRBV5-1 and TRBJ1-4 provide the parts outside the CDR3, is KAGVTQTPRYLIKTRGQQVTLSCSPISGHRSVSWYQQTPGQGLQFLFEYFSETQRNKGNFPGRFSGRQFSNSRSEMNVSTLELGDSALYLCASSKPGQGASNEKLFFGSGTQLSVL.

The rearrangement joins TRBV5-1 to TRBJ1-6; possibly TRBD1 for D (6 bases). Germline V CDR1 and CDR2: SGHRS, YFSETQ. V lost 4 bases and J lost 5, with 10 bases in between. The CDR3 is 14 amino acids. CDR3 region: CASSVQGNNSPLHF. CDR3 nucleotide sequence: TGCGCCAGCAGCGTGCAGGGGAATAATTCACCCCTCCACTTT. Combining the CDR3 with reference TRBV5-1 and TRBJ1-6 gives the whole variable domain KAGVTQTPRYLIKTRGQQVTLSCSPISGHRSVSWYQQTPGQGLQFLFEYFSETQRNKGNFPGRFSGRQFSNSRSEMNVSTLELGDSALYLCASSVQGNNSPLHFGNGTRLTVT.

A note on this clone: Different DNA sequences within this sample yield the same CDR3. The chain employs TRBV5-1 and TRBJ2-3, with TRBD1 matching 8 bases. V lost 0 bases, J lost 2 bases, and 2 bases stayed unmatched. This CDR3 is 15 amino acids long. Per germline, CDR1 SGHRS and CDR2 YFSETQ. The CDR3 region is CASSLVGQATDTQYF. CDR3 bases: TGCGCCAGCAGCTTGGTGGGACAGGCCACAGATACGCAGTATTTT.

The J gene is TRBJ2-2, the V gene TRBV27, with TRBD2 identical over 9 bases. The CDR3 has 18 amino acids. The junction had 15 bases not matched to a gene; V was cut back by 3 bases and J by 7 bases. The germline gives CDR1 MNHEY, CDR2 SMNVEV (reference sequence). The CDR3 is CASSFRIVLAGAGGELFF. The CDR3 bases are TGTGCCAGCAGTTTTCGCATCGTTTTAGCGGGAGCTGGCGGGGAGCTGTTTTTT.

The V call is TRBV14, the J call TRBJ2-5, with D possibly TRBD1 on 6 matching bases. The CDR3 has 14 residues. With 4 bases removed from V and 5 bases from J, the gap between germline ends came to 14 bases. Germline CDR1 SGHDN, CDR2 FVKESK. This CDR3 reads CASSPGTPLETQYF. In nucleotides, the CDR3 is TGTGCCAGCAGCCCCGGGACACCTTTGGAGACCCAGTACTTC.

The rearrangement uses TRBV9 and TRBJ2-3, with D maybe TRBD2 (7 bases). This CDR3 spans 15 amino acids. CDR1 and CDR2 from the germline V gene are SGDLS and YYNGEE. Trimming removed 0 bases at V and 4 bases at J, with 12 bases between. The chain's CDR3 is CASSVGEGGADTQYF. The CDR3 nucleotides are TGTGCCAGCAGCGTAGGGGAGGGGGGCGCAGATACGCAGTATTTT.

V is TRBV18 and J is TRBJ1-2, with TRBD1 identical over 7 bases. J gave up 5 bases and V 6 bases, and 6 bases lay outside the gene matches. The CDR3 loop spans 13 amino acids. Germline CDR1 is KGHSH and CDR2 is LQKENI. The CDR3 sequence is CASSTGQGYGYTF. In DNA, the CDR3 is TGTGCCAGCTCGACAGGGCAAGGATATGGCTACACCTTC.

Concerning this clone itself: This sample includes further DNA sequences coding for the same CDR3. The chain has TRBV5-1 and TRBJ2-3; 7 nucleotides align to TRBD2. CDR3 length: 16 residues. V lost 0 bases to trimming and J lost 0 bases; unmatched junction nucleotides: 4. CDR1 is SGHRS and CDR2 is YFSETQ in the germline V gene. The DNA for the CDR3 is TGCGCCAGCAGCTTGGATCCGGGGGGAAGCACAGATACGCAGTATTTT. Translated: CASSLDPGGSTDTQYF.

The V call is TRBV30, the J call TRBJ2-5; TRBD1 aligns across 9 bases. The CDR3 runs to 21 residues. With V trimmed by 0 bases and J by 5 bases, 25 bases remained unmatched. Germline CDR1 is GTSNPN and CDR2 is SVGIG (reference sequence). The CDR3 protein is CAWSVTHIFGTGPSSSETQYF. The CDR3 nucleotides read TGTGCCTGGAGTGTAACCCACATTTTCGGGACAGGGCCTTCGTCCAGTGAGACCCAGTACTTC.

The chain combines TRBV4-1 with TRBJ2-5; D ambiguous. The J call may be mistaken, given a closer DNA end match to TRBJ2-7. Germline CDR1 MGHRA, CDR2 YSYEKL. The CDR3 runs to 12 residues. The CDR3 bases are TGCGCCAGCAGCCAAGAGAGGCACGAGCAGTACTTC. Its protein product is CASSQERHEQYF.

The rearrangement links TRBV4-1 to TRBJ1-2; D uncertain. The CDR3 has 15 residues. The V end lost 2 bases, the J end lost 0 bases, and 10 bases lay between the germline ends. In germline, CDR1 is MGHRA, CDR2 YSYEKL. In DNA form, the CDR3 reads TGCGCCAGCAGCCAAAACCAGGCTTCTAACTATGGCTACACCTTC. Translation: CASSQNQASNYGYTF.

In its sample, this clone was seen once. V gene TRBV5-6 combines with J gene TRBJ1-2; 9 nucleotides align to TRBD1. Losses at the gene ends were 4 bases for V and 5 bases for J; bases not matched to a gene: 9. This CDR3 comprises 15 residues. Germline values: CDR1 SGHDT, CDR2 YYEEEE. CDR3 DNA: TGTGCCAGCAGCAAGGGACAGGGTGGGGCTTATGGCTACACCTTC. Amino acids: CASSKGQGGAYGYTF.

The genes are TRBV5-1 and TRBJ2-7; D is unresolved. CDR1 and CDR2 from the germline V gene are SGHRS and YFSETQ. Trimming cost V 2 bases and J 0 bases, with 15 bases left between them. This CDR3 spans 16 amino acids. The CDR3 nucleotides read TGCGCCAGCAGCTTTCTCGACCGATTAAGCTCCTACGAGCAGTACTTC. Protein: CASSFLDRLSSYEQYF. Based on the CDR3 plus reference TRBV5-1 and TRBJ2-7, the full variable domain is KAGVTQTPRYLIKTRGQQVTLSCSPISGHRSVSWYQQTPGQGLQFLFEYFSETQRNKGNFPGRFSGRQFSNSRSEMNVSTLELGDSALYLCASSFLDRLSSYEQYFGPGTRLTVT.

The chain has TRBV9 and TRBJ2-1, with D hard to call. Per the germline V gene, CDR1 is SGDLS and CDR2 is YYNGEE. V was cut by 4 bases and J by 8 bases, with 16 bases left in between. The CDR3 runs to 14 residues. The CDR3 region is CASSNARPFDEQFF. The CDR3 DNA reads TGTGCCAGCAGCAACGCGAGGCCATTTGATGAGCAGTTCTTC. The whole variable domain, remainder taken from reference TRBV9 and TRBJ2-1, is DSGVTQTPKHLITATGQRVTLRCSPRSGDLSVYWYQQSLDQGLQFLIQYYNGEERAKGNILERFSAQQFPDLHSELNLSSLELGDSALYFCASSNARPFDEQFFGPGTRLTVL.

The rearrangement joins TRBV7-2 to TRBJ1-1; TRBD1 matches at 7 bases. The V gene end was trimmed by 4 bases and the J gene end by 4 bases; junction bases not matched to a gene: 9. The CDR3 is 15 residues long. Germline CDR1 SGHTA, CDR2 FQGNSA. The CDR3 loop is CASSYREGGVTEAFF. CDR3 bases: TGTGCCAGCAGCTACCGGGAAGGGGGCGTCACTGAAGCTTTCTTT.

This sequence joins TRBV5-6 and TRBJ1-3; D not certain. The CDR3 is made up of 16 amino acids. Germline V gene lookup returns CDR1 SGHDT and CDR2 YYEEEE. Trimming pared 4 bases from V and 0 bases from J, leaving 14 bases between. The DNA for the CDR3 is TGTGCCAGCAGCGCCGGGCCAGGCCCCTCTGGAAACACCATATATTTT. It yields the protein CASSAGPGPSGNTIYF.

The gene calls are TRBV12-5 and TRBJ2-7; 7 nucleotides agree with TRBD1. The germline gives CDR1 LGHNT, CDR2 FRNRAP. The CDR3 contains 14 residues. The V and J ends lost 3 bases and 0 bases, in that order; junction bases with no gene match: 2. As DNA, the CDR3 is TGTGCTAGTGGTTTTGGGACAGCCTCCTACGAGCAGTACTTC. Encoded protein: CASGFGTASYEQYF.

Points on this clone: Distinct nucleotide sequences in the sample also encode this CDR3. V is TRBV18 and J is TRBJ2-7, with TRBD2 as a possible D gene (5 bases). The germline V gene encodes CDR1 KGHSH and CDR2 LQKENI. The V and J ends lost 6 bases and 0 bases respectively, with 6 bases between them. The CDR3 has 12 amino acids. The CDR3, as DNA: TGTGCCAGCTCCCGGGGCTCCTACGAGCAGTACTTC. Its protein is CASSRGSYEQYF.

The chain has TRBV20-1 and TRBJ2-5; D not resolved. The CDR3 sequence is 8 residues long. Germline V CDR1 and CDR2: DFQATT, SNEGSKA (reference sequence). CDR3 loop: CRQETQYF. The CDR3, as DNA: TGCAGGCAAGAGACCCAGTACTTC.

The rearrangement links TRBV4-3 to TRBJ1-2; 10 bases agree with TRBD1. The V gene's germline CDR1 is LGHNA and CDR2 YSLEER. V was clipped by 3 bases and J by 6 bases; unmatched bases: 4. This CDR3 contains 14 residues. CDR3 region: CASSQFGTGDGYTF. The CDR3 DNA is TGCGCCAGCAGCCAGTTCGGGACAGGGGATGGCTACACCTTC.

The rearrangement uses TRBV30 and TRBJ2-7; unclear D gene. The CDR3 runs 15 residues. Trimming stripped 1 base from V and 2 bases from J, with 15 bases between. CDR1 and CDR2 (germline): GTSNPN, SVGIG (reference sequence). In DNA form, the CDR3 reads TGTGCCTGGAGTGCCTACTCGGGTTCGGCCTACGAGCAGTACTTC. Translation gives CAWSAYSGSAYEQYF.

Written as DNA, the CDR3 is TGTGCCTGGAATCAGGGACACTACGAGCAGTACTTC. Protein sequence: CAWNQGHYEQYF. The V call is TRBV30, the J call TRBJ2-7; tentative D call: TRBD1 (6 bases). The CDR3 is made up of 12 amino acids. Trimming removed 4 bases at V and 3 bases at J, with 10 bases between. Germline values: CDR1 GTSNPN, CDR2 SVGIG (reference sequence).

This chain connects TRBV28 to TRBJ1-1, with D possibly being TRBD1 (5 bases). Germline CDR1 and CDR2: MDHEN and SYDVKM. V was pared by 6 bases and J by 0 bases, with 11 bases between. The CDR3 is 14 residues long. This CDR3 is CASRMGLMNTEAFF. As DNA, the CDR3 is TGTGCCAGCAGGATGGGACTCATGAACACTGAAGCTTTCTTT.

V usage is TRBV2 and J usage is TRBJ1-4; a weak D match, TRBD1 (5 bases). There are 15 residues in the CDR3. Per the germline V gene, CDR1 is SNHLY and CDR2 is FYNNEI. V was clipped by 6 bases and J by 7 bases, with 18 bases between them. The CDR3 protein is CASRAREGLVEKLFF. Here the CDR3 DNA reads TGTGCCAGCAGGGCCCGGGAGGGGTTAGTTGAAAAACTGTTTTTT.

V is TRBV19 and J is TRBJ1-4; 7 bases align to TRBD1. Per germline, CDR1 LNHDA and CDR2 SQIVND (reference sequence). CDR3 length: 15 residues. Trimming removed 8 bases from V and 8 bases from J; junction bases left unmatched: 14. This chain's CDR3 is CASGESGTEGEKLFF. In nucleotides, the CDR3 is TGTGCCAGTGGGGAGTCGGGGACAGAGGGGGAAAAACTGTTTTTT.

The CDR3 DNA reads as TGCGCCAGCAGCTTGGGACACCCAGGGCTATACACAGATACGCAGTATTTT. It yields the protein CASSLGHPGLYTDTQYF. This chain joins TRBV5-1 and TRBJ2-3; tentative D call: TRBD1 (5 bases). V gave up 0 bases and J gave up 2 bases, with 16 bases separating them. CDR1 and CDR2 (germline): SGHRS, YFSETQ. CDR3 length: 17 residues.

The chain's CDR3 is CASSRDRAELYEQYF. The CDR3 nucleotides read TGTGCCAGCAGCCGTGACAGGGCCGAACTCTACGAGCAGTACTTC. The V call is TRBV9, the J call TRBJ2-7, with TRBD1 matching 7 bases. Germline-derived CDR1 and CDR2 are SGDLS and YYNGEE. J lost 3 bases, V lost 4 bases, and 10 bases had no gene match. This CDR3 is built from 15 residues.